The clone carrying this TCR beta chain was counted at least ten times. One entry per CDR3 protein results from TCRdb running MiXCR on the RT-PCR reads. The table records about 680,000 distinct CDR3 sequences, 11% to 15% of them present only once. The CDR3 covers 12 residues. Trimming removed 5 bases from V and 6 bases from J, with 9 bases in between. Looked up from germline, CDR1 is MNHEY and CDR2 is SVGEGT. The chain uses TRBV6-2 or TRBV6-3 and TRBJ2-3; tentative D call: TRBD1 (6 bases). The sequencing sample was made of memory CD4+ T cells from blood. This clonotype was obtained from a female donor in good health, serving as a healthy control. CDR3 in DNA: TGTGCCAGCAGTCCTACAGGGGATACGCAGTATTTT. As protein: CASSPTGDTQYF.